A selection of T cell receptor beta chains follows, all from one sample in a study of patients and donors after allogeneic stem cell transplantation. Each CDR3 protein is one row after TCRdb ran MiXCR on the RT-PCR reads. The table lists roughly 940,000 distinct CDR3 sequences, 15% to 20% of them singletons, with around 5.5% in the top ten. Specimen: blood, either unsorted or a sorted T cell fraction (not recorded which). These receptors came from a human donor who was either an allogeneic HSCT recipient or a stem cell or donor lymphocyte infusion donor (not recorded which). It is not recorded whose cells these are; they may come from a transplant donor. Each CDR3 is given with its conserved first and last residue. D genes are given only for firm matches. Rows may omit the clone size; those that give it use once, few, many or a size class.

clone_size: .; d_call: .; v_call: TRBV2; j_call: TRBJ2-1; cdr3_aa: CASRWLSGHNEQFF; cdr3_nt: TGTGCCAGCAGGTGGCTAAGCGGGCACAATGAGCAGTTCTTC
clone_size: few; d_call: .; v_call: TRBV11-2; j_call: TRBJ2-1; cdr3_aa: CASSSNRVLRYNEQFF; cdr3_nt: TGTGCCAGCAGCTCCAACAGGGTGTTGAGGTACAATGAGCAGTTCTTC
clone_size: .; d_call: TRBD1; v_call: TRBV9; j_call: TRBJ2-2; cdr3_aa: CASSVVVPVGDGTGNTGELFF; cdr3_nt: TGTGCCAGCAGCGTAGTAGTCCCAGTGGGGGATGGGACAGGGAACACCGGGGAGCTGTTTTTT
clone_size: few; d_call: .; v_call: TRBV4-1; j_call: TRBJ1-2; cdr3_aa: CASSQEPLKDGYTF; cdr3_nt: TGCGCCAGCAGCCAAGAGCCCCTAAAGGACGGCTACACCTTC
clone_size: few; d_call: .; v_call: TRBV4-1; j_call: TRBJ1-3; cdr3_aa: CASSELQGSGNTIYF; cdr3_nt: TGCGCCAGCAGCGAGCTACAGGGCTCTGGAAACACCATATATTTT
clone_size: few; d_call: TRBD1; v_call: TRBV28; j_call: TRBJ1-4; cdr3_aa: CASSPPTGRGEKLFF; cdr3_nt: TGTGCCAGCAGTCCTCCGACAGGGCGAGGGGAAAAACTGTTTTTT
clone_size: .; d_call: .; v_call: TRBV3-1; j_call: TRBJ2-7; cdr3_aa: CASSHAPRPYEQYF; cdr3_nt: TGTGCCAGCAGCCACGCTCCCAGGCCTTACGAGCAGTACTTC
clone_size: .; d_call: .; v_call: TRBV7-9; j_call: TRBJ2-5; cdr3_aa: CASSFFAGIETQYF; cdr3_nt: TGTGCCAGCAGCTTTTTTGCGGGGATCGAGACCCAGTACTTC
clone_size: few; d_call: .; v_call: TRBV6-1; j_call: TRBJ1-5; cdr3_aa: CASSEGWQQPQHF; cdr3_nt: TGTGCCAGCAGTGAAGGATGGCAGCAGCCCCAGCATTTT
clone_size: .; d_call: TRBD1; v_call: TRBV5-5; j_call: TRBJ2-7; cdr3_aa: CASSGTGQGFYEQYF; cdr3_nt: TGTGCCAGCAGCGGAACGGGACAGGGGTTTTACGAGCAGTACTTC
clone_size: .; d_call: TRBD2; v_call: TRBV11-3; j_call: TRBJ2-7; cdr3_aa: CASSVPGLDRREQYF; cdr3_nt: TGTGCCAGCAGCGTCCCGGGACTAGACAGGAGGGAGCAGTACTTC
clone_size: few; d_call: .; v_call: TRBV6-5; j_call: TRBJ1-1; cdr3_aa: CASSSGTFEAFF; cdr3_nt: TGTGCCAGCAGCTCCGGGACATTCGAAGCTTTCTTT
clone_size: .; d_call: TRBD1; v_call: TRBV5-1; j_call: TRBJ2-1; cdr3_aa: CASSFPTGNYNEQFF; cdr3_nt: TGCGCCAGCAGCTTCCCGACAGGGAACTACAATGAGCAGTTCTTC
clone_size: few; d_call: TRBD1; v_call: TRBV2; j_call: TRBJ2-5; cdr3_aa: CASTLGQYQETQYF; cdr3_nt: TGTGCCAGCACCCTGGGACAGTATCAAGAGACCCAGTACTTC
clone_size: few; d_call: TRBD1; v_call: TRBV12-3/TRBV12-4; j_call: TRBJ1-4; cdr3_aa: CASTLGAGGTNEKLFF; cdr3_nt: TGTGCCAGCACCTTAGGGGCAGGGGGAACTAATGAAAAACTGTTTTTT
clone_size: few; d_call: .; v_call: TRBV27; j_call: TRBJ2-7; cdr3_aa: CASSLTYRSYEQYF; cdr3_nt: TGTGCCAGCAGTTTAACATACAGGTCCTACGAGCAGTACTTC
clone_size: few; d_call: .; v_call: TRBV4-1; j_call: TRBJ2-3; cdr3_aa: CASSQVVVIDTQYF; cdr3_nt: TGCGCCAGCAGCCAAGTGGTCGTTATAGATACGCAGTATTTT
clone_size: .; d_call: TRBD2; v_call: TRBV5-1; j_call: TRBJ2-4; cdr3_aa: CASSLAGGVRTKNIQYF; cdr3_nt: TGCGCCAGCAGCTTGGCCGGGGGGGTGCGAACCAAAAACATTCAGTACTTC
clone_size: few; d_call: TRBD2; v_call: TRBV2; j_call: TRBJ2-1; cdr3_aa: CASSEGLAGYREQFF; cdr3_nt: TGTGCCAGCAGTGAAGGACTAGCGGGATATCGTGAGCAGTTCTTC
clone_size: .; d_call: .; v_call: TRBV2; j_call: TRBJ2-7; cdr3_aa: CASSEVLGAAGEQYF; cdr3_nt: TGTGCCAGCAGTGAGGTACTAGGGGCGGCCGGCGAGCAGTACTTC
clone_size: .; d_call: .; v_call: TRBV7-9; j_call: TRBJ2-7; cdr3_aa: CASSPMNAGINSYEQYF; cdr3_nt: TGTGCCAGCAGCCCCATGAATGCAGGAATAAACTCCTACGAGCAGTACTTC
clone_size: few; d_call: .; v_call: TRBV29-1; j_call: TRBJ2-1; cdr3_aa: CSVEMVGDNEQFF; cdr3_nt: TGCAGCGTTGAAATGGTGGGAGACAATGAGCAGTTCTTC
clone_size: .; d_call: TRBD1; v_call: TRBV27; j_call: TRBJ2-2; cdr3_aa: CASRLGTGDGGELFF; cdr3_nt: TGTGCCAGCAGGCTCGGGACAGGGGATGGCGGGGAGCTGTTTTTT
clone_size: few; d_call: .; v_call: TRBV12-3/TRBV12-4; j_call: TRBJ1-3; cdr3_aa: CASSLRLLRVTGNTIYF; cdr3_nt: TGTGCCAGCAGTTTGCGCCTGCTCAGGGTCACTGGAAACACCATATATTTT
clone_size: .; d_call: TRBD1; v_call: TRBV2; j_call: TRBJ2-1; cdr3_aa: CASGGDRVYNEQFF; cdr3_nt: TGTGCCAGCGGGGGGGACAGGGTTTACAATGAGCAGTTCTTC